This TCR beta chain derives from a study of preoperative IRX-2 immunotherapy in early breast cancer. Sequenced by immunoSEQ multiplex PCR; TCRdb stores in-frame clones only, minus some. This sample has approximately 34,000 clones, with nearly 95% found just once. Losses at the gene ends were 9 bases for V and 7 bases for J; bases not matched to a gene: 14. This CDR3 is built from 14 residues. CDR1 LNHDA and CDR2 SQIVND come from the germline V gene (reference sequence). This clone was counted a single time. Noted treatment: preoperative locoregional IRX-2 cytokine immunotherapy. Patients received preoperative, locoregional IRX-2 cytokine immunotherapy in a phase Ib study.

Sample collection was performed from a patient treated with IRX-2 immunotherapy. J is TRBJ1-1 and V is TRBV19; 7 bases agree with TRBD1. The receptor's source is a human donor with breast cancer. CDR3 in DNA: TGTGCCAGCAATCCTCGGACAGGCGGACTTGAAGCTTTCTTT. Translation gives CASNPRTGGLEAFF. Variable domain in full (rest from reference TRBV19 and TRBJ1-1): DGGITQSPKYLFRKEGQNVTLSCEQNLNHDAMYWYRQDPGQGLRLIYYSQIVNDFQKGDIAEGYSVSREKKESFPLTVTSAQKNPTAFYLCASNPRTGGLEAFFGQGTRLTVV.